Shown below are 17 T cell receptor beta chains from a single sample sequenced in a study of monozygotic twins with inflammatory bowel disease. TCRdb re-analyzed the 5' RACE reads; it lists each CDR3 protein once, without DNA. In total, the table holds around 450,000 distinct CDR3 sequences. Sequenced material: blood. Receptors originate from a human donor with ulcerative colitis or Crohn's disease, or a healthy co-twin of an affected twin (not recorded which).

The V call is TRBV19, the J call TRBJ2-3; TCRdb proposes TRBD2, but this gene call is untestable without DNA. CDR1 LNHDA and CDR2 SQIVND come from the germline V gene (reference sequence). The CDR3 consists of 19 residues. This CDR3 is CASSLGLAGPLKGTDTQYF.

The chain couples TRBV7-3 to TRBJ1-1; TCRdb indicates TRBD1, and absent DNA this call remains unverified. The CDR3 consists of 12 residues. Germline lookup yields CDR1 SGHTA and CDR2 FQGTGA. CDR3 amino acids: CASSIRDGEAFF.

The chain couples TRBV7-3 to TRBJ2-1; without DNA, the TCRdb call of TRBD2 cannot be checked. Germline V gene sequence: CDR1 SGHTA, CDR2 FQGTGA. The CDR3 sequence is 16 residues long. CDR3 loop: CASSLAGAVSYNEQFF.

The rearrangement joins TRBV6-6 to TRBJ2-7; the D call of TRBD2 rests on TCRdb alone, since no DNA is present to check it. Germline values: CDR1 MNHNY, CDR2 SVGAGI (reference sequence). The CDR3 runs 14 residues. This CDR3 is CASSFDGRTYEQYF.

The genes are TRBV23-1 and TRBJ2-3; the D call from TCRdb, TRBD2, cannot be confirmed without DNA. TRBV23-1 qualifies as an ORF whose function is uncertain. The CDR3 is made up of 19 amino acids. The CDR3 is CASSHSGGKTPPVRDTQYF.

V and J are TRBV6-1 and TRBJ1-1; TCRdb's D call of TRBD1 is untestable without DNA. The CDR3 spans 14 residues. Germline V gene data show CDR1 as MNHNS and CDR2 as SASEGT. The CDR3 reads CASSQGQVLTEAFF.

J is TRBJ1-1 and V is TRBV7-9; the TCRdb D gene call, TRBD1, has no DNA to confirm it. There are 13 residues in the CDR3. Germline lookup yields CDR1 SEHNR and CDR2 FQNEAQ (reference sequence). This CDR3 is CASSSANMGGAFF.

V gene TRBV19 combines with J gene TRBJ2-1; the D gene TCRdb calls, TRBD2, cannot be checked with no DNA. CDR1 is LNHDA and CDR2 is SQIVND in the germline V gene (reference sequence). The CDR3 is 16 amino acids. The CDR3 spells CASTPWVREDMDEQFF.

The chain links TRBV7-2 to TRBJ2-3; TCRdb proposes TRBD2, but this gene call is untestable without DNA. The CDR3 spans 15 residues. Germline-derived CDR1 and CDR2 are SGHTA and FQGNSA. This chain's CDR3 is CASSLGGRGGDTQYF.

V gene TRBV19 combines with J gene TRBJ2-7; the D gene TCRdb calls, TRBD1, cannot be checked with no DNA. Germline lookup yields CDR1 LNHDA and CDR2 SQIVND (reference sequence). The CDR3 runs 14 residues. CDR3 region: CASSSGDRGNEQYF.

V usage is TRBV20-1 and J usage is TRBJ1-1. Looked up from germline, CDR1 is DFQATT and CDR2 is SNEGSKA (reference sequence). This CDR3 comprises 11 residues. CDR3: CSAAWEAEAFF.

The chain employs TRBV20-1 and TRBJ2-5; lacking DNA, the TRBD2 call made by TCRdb goes unchecked. CDR1 and CDR2 (germline): DFQATT, SNEGSKA (reference sequence). The CDR3 is made up of 14 amino acids. CDR3 protein: CSAYRDYGGETQYF.

The chain uses TRBV7-2 and TRBJ1-5; the TCRdb call, TRBD1, lacks DNA for checking. The CDR3 sequence is 15 residues long. Germline lookup yields CDR1 SGHTA and CDR2 FQGNSA. CDR3 in amino acids: CASSVGQGLNQPQHF.

The rearrangement uses TRBV30 and TRBJ1-1; TCRdb gives TRBD1 as the D gene, but with no DNA this cannot be confirmed. This CDR3 region has 13 residues. Germline-derived CDR1 and CDR2 are GTSNPN and SVGIG (reference sequence). CDR3 region: CAWSVRDNTEAFF.

The chain employs TRBV4-1 and TRBJ1-1; TCRdb gives TRBD1 as the D gene, but with no DNA this cannot be confirmed. The CDR3 sequence is 12 residues long. CDR1 and CDR2 (germline): MGHRA, YSYEKL. CDR3: CASSQEFGGAFF.

The J gene is TRBJ2-3, the V gene TRBV28; there is no DNA to check the TCRdb D call of TRBD1. Looked up from germline, CDR1 is MDHEN and CDR2 is SYDVKM. The CDR3 is 17 amino acids. CDR3 region: CASSLPSGRWSTDTQYF.

The rearrangement uses TRBV5-1 and TRBJ2-1; there is no DNA to check the TCRdb D call of TRBD1. CDR1 and CDR2 from the germline V gene are SGHRS and YFSETQ. The CDR3 is made up of 16 amino acids. CDR3 residues: CASSWSPTGFYNEQFF.